This T cell receptor beta chain is from a study of cytomegalovirus exposure and HLA in healthy donors. Per germline, CDR1 LNHDA and CDR2 SQIVND (reference sequence). CDR3 size: 13 residues. The V gene end was trimmed by 5 bases and the J gene end by 5 bases; junction bases not matched to a gene: 5. The PCR used 60 Vbeta and 13 Jbeta primers. The repertoire was sequenced with immunoSEQ multiplex PCR; TCRdb's copy has only in-frame clones and lacks some. The sample contains around 180,000 clones, roughly 80% of which appear only once. The sequence came from a woman aged 45-65 years in good health and CMV-seronegative. V gene TRBV19 combines with J gene TRBJ2-7; 8 positions match TRBD1. Sequenced sample: PBMCs. CDR3 residues: CASSFDRGDEQYF. In nucleotides, the CDR3 is TGTGCCAGTAGTTTTGACAGGGGCGACGAGCAGTACTTC.